Following are 17 T cell receptor beta chains from one sample sequenced in a study of shared clonotypes between healthy human individuals. Produced via immunoSEQ multiplex PCR; TCRdb's table is partial and in-frame only. There are approximately 1,500,000 clones in the sample; over 95% occur only once, and over 1% lies in the top ten. Material for sequencing was naive CD4+ T cells sorted from blood. Subset defined: CD45RA+ positively selected. These receptors originate from a man in his thirties or forties in good health.

CDR3 sequence: CASRETGVRQFF. CDR3 nucleotides: TGTGCCAGCAGGGAAACGGGAGTCCGGCAGTTCTTC. The rearrangement links TRBV6-1 to TRBJ2-1, with D possibly being TRBD2 (6 bases). CDR3 size: 12 residues. Germline CDR1 is MNHNS and CDR2 is SASEGT. Trimming cost V 6 bases and J 12 bases, with 15 bases left between them.

For this clone: Additional DNA sequences in this sample encode the identical CDR3. The rearrangement links TRBV28 to TRBJ2-1; maybe TRBD2 (5 bases). Deletions cut 6 bases from V and 0 bases from J, with 12 bases between. Germline assignment: CDR1 MDHEN and CDR2 SYDVKM. The CDR3 has 15 amino acids. CDR3 nucleotides: TGTGCCAGCAGGCCGAGCGGAAGCTCCTACAATGAGCAGTTCTTC. This codes for CASRPSGSSYNEQFF.

The J gene is TRBJ1-1, the V gene TRBV29-1; possible D gene TRBD1, 6 bases. The germline V and J ends were trimmed by 5 bases and 0 bases, with 10 bases remaining between them. This CDR3 is built from 13 residues. Germline CDR1 reads SQVTM; CDR2 reads ANQGSEA. This CDR3 is CSVLDRVNTEAFF. Written as DNA, the CDR3 is TGCAGCGTTCTGGACAGAGTGAACACTGAAGCTTTCTTT.

The chain joins TRBV25-1 to TRBJ2-1, with D tentatively TRBD1 (6 bases). CDR1 is MGHDK and CDR2 is SYGVNS in the germline V gene. Trimming took off 2 bases at V and 9 bases at J, with 17 bases between the two ends. The CDR3 contains 15 residues. The CDR3 spells CASSERGRGYGEQFF. The CDR3 nucleotides are TGTGCCAGCAGTGAAAGAGGCAGGGGCTACGGTGAGCAGTTCTTC.

This chain connects TRBV5-1 to TRBJ2-6; 10 nucleotides align to TRBD1. CDR3 length: 18 residues. Germline CDR1 SGHRS, CDR2 YFSETQ. The ends lost 3 bases at V and 2 bases at J; junction bases unmatched: 8. The CDR3: CASSSTGTGATGANVLTF. For the CDR3, the DNA is TGCGCCAGCAGCTCTACCGGGACAGGGGCTACTGGGGCCAACGTCCTGACTTTC.

The chain is built from TRBV7-9 and TRBJ2-2; TRBD2 aligns across 12 bases. Trimming at V came to 6 bases and at J to 2 bases, leaving 7 bases not matched to a gene. Germline CDR1 and CDR2: SEHNR and FQNEAQ (reference sequence). There are 17 residues in the CDR3. The CDR3: CASRSTSGRTNTGELFF. The CDR3 DNA reads as TGTGCCAGCAGGTCCACTAGCGGGAGGACTAACACCGGGGAGCTGTTTTTT.

Remarks on this clone: Other DNA sequences in the same sample also yield this CDR3. The J gene is TRBJ2-3, the V gene TRBV7-9; 10 nucleotides line up with TRBD1. Trimming took 5 bases from V and 4 from J; bases not matched to a gene: 3. The CDR3 runs 14 residues. Germline values: CDR1 SEHNR, CDR2 FQNEAQ (reference sequence). CDR3 region: CASSLGTGADTQYF. In nucleotides, the CDR3 is TGTGCCAGCAGCCTCGGGACAGGGGCAGATACGCAGTATTTT.

The genes are TRBV7-9 and TRBJ2-3, with D perhaps assigned TRBD1 or TRBD2 (5 bases each). Germline CDR1 SEHNR, CDR2 FQNEAQ (reference sequence). The germline V and J ends were trimmed by 5 bases and 5 bases, with 17 bases remaining between them. This CDR3 has 15 amino acids. DNA of the CDR3: TGTGCCAGCAGCCCCCCTCGGGCAGGGAGAGATACGCAGTATTTT. This translates into CASSPPRAGRDTQYF.

This rearrangement joins TRBV7-9 to TRBJ2-7; TRBD1 aligns across 7 bases. The CDR3 has 13 residues. V shed 3 bases, J shed 6 bases, and the junction held 5 bases outside the gene matches. Germline V gene data show CDR1 as SEHNR and CDR2 as FQNEAQ (reference sequence). CDR3: CASSFETGIEQYF. Written as DNA, the CDR3 is TGTGCCAGCAGCTTCGAGACAGGGATCGAGCAGTACTTC. Complete variable domain (other parts from reference TRBV7-9 and TRBJ2-7): DTGVSQNPRHKITKRGQNVTFRCDPISEHNRLYWYRQTLGQGPEFLTYFQNEAQLEKSRLLSDRFSAERPKGSFSTLEIQRTEQGDSAMYLCASSFETGIEQYFGPGTRLTVT.

The genes are TRBV14 and TRBJ2-1; D not certain. V dropped 1 base and J dropped 9 bases, with 13 bases sitting between them. The CDR3 is 14 amino acids. The V gene's germline CDR1 is SGHDN and CDR2 FVKESK. The CDR3, as DNA: TGTGCCAGCAGCCAAGTGCGAGTTTCGGGTGAGCAGTTCTTC. It specifies CASSQVRVSGEQFF.

This chain uses TRBV27 with TRBJ2-3, with 11 bases lining up with TRBD1. V lost 5 bases, J lost 5 bases, and 6 bases stayed unmatched. CDR3 size: 15 residues. Germline-derived CDR1 and CDR2 are MNHEY and SMNVEV (reference sequence). The CDR3 DNA follows: TGTGCCAGCAGTACACGGGACAGGGGGATAGATACGCAGTATTTT. It encodes CASSTRDRGIDTQYF.

The chain recombines TRBV27 with TRBJ2-3; TRBD2 matches at 10 bases. With 7 bases clipped from V and 0 bases from J, the junction kept 19 bases outside the gene matches. This CDR3 contains 20 residues. Germline assignment: CDR1 MNHEY and CDR2 SMNVEV (reference sequence). In DNA form, the CDR3 reads TGTGCCAGCATCCCTTATGTCCTGAGCGGGAGGGGGCATAGCACAGATACGCAGTATTTT. Translating it yields CASIPYVLSGRGHSTDTQYF.

The chain recombines TRBV9 with TRBJ2-1; 8 bases line up with TRBD1. This CDR3 is 15 amino acids long. J gave up 9 bases and V 0 bases, and 8 bases lay outside the gene matches. Per germline, CDR1 SGDLS and CDR2 YYNGEE. The CDR3 nucleotides read TGTGCCAGCAGCGTAGGGACAGGGACGTTAAGTGAGCAGTTCTTC. This codes for CASSVGTGTLSEQFF.

J is TRBJ2-2 and V is TRBV18; D is undetermined. Trimming cost V 5 bases and J 0 bases, with 16 bases left between them. Germline CDR1 is KGHSH and CDR2 is LQKENI. The length of the CDR3 is 17 residues. CDR3 in amino acids: CASSVQMGFANTGELFF. CDR3 DNA sequence: TGTGCCAGCTCAGTACAAATGGGTTTCGCGAACACCGGGGAGCTGTTTTTT.

The chain joins TRBV5-1 to TRBJ2-7; 12 bases agree with TRBD2. V trimming: 3 bases; J trimming: 2 bases; junction bases outside the gene matches: 9. This CDR3 is built from 17 residues. Germline CDR1 reads SGHRS; CDR2 reads YFSETQ. CDR3 sequence (DNA): TGCGCCAGCAGCTCGGGACCCCTAGCGGGAGGGACCTACGAGCAGTACTTC. Its protein is CASSSGPLAGGTYEQYF.

As concerns this clone: Other DNA sequences in the same sample also yield this CDR3. The V gene is TRBV28, the J gene TRBJ2-6; the D is unclear. This CDR3 contains 14 residues. Germline V gene sequence: CDR1 MDHEN, CDR2 SYDVKM. V lost 3 bases and J lost 0, with 3 bases in between. The CDR3 DNA reads as TGTGCCAGCAGTTTTTTCTCTGGGGCCAACGTCCTGACTTTC. Its protein product is CASSFFSGANVLTF.

This sequence joins TRBV2 and TRBJ2-7; TRBD2 agrees at 9 bases. CDR3 length equals 17 residues. V dropped 3 bases and J dropped 1; count of bases not matched to a gene: 10. Germline V gene data show CDR1 as SNHLY and CDR2 as FYNNEI. The CDR3 DNA follows: TGTGCCAGCAGTGATATAAGGCTAGCGGGAAGATCCTACGAGCAGTACTTC. Amino acid sequence: CASSDIRLAGRSYEQYF.